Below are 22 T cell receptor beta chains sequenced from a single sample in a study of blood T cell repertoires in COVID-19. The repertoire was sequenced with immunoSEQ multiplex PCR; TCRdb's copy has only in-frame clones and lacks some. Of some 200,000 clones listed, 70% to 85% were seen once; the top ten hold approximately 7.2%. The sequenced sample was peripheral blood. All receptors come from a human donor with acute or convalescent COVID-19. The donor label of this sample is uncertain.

CDR3 DNA sequence: TGTGCCAGCAGTTTATGGCGGGAGGGGTACGAGCAGTACTTC. Translating gives CASSLWREGYEQYF. The V gene is TRBV28, the J gene TRBJ2-7; TRBD2 matches at 9 bases. This CDR3 spans 14 amino acids. Losses at the gene ends were 0 bases for V and 4 bases for J; bases not matched to a gene: 1. CDR1 MDHEN and CDR2 SYDVKM come from the germline V gene. Looking up the rest from reference TRBV28 and TRBJ2-7 gives the full variable domain: DVKVTQSSRYLVKRTGEKVFLECVQDMDHENMFWYRQDPGLGLRLIYFSYDVKMKEKGDIPEGYSVSREKKERFSLILESASTNQTSMYLCASSLWREGYEQYFGPGTRLTVT.

The CDR3 spells CASSPTTAGSGQFF. The DNA for the CDR3 is TGTGCCAGCAGCCCTACGACCGCGGGTAGTGGGCAGTTCTTC. This chain connects TRBV11-3 to TRBJ2-1, with D perhaps TRBD2 (5 bases). V was trimmed by 5 bases and J by 12 bases, leaving 20 bases between them. There are 14 residues in the CDR3. Germline loops: CDR1 SGHNT, CDR2 YENEEA. Supplemented by reference TRBV11-3 and TRBJ2-1, the full variable domain reads EAGVVQSPRYKIIEKKQPVAFWCNPISGHNTLYWYLQNLGQGPELLIRYENEEAVDDSQLPKDRFSAERLKGVDSTLKIQPAELGDSAVYLCASSPTTAGSGQFFGPGTRLTVL.

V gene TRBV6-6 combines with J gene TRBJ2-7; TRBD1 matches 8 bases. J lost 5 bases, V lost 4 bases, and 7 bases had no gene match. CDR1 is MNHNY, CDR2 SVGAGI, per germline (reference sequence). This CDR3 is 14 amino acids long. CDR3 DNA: TGTGCCAGCAGTTCCCGGGACAGGAGCGACGAGCAGTACTTC. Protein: CASSSRDRSDEQYF.

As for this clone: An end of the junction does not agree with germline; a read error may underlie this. This CDR3 is CASTQSYPGIHWDF. The CDR3 nucleotides are TGTGCCAGCACCCAATCATACCCGGGAATACACTGGGATTTT. V and J are TRBV6-5 and TRBJ1-5; D is uncertain. CDR1 and CDR2 from the germline V gene are MNHEY and SVGAGI. The CDR3 runs to 14 residues.

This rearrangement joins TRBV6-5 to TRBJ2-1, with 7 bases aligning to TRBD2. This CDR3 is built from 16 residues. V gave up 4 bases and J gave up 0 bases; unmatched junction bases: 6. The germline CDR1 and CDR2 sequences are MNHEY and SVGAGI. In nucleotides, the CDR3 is TGTGCCAGCAGTTCACTAGCGAGGGGCTCCTACAATGAGCAGTTCTTC. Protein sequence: CASSSLARGSYNEQFF.

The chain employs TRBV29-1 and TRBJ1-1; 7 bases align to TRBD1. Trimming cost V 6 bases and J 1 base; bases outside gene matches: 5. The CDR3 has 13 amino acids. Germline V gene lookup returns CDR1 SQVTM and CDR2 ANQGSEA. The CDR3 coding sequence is TGCAGCGTCGCCGGGACAGCGAACACTGAAGCTTTCTTT. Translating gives CSVAGTANTEAFF.

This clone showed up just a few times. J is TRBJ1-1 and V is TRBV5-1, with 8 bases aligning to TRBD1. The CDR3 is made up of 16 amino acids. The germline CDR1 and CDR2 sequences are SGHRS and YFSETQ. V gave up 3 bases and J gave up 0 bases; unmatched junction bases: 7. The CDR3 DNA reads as TGCGCCAGCAGCTCCCGACAGGGGTCCATGAACACTGAAGCTTTCTTT. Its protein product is CASSSRQGSMNTEAFF.

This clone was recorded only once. CDR3 in amino acids: CASSGRNEQFF. CDR3 coding DNA: TGCGCCAGCAGTGGGAGGAATGAGCAGTTCTTC. The rearrangement joins TRBV5-1 to TRBJ2-1; possibly TRBD2 for D (6 bases). From germline, CDR1 is SGHRS and CDR2 YFSETQ. The V end lost 5 bases, the J end lost 7 bases, and 7 bases lay between the germline ends. The CDR3 has 11 amino acids.

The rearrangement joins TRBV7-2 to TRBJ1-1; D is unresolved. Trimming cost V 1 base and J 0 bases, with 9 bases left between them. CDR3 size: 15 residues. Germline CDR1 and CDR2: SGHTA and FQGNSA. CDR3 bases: TGTGCCAGCAGCTTAGGCGTCACCATGAACACTGAAGCTTTCTTT. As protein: CASSLGVTMNTEAFF.

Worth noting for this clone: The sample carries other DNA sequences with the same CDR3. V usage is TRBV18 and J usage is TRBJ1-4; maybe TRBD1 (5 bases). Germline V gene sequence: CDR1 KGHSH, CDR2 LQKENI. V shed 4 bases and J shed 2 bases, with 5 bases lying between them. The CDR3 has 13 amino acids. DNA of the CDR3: TGTGCCAGCTCACGGGGCACTAATGAAAAACTGTTTTTT. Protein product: CASSRGTNEKLFF.

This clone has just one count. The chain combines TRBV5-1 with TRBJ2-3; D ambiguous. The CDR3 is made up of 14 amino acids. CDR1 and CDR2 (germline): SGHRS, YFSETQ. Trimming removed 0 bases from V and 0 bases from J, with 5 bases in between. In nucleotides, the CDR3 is TGCGCCAGCAGCTTGGGAGATAGCACAGATACGCAGTATTTT. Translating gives CASSLGDSTDTQYF.

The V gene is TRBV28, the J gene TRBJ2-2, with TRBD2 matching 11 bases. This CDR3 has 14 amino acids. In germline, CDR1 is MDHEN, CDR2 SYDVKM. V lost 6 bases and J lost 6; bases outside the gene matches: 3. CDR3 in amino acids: CASRLAGVSGELFF. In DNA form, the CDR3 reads TGTGCCAGCAGACTAGCGGGAGTGTCCGGGGAGCTGTTTTTT.

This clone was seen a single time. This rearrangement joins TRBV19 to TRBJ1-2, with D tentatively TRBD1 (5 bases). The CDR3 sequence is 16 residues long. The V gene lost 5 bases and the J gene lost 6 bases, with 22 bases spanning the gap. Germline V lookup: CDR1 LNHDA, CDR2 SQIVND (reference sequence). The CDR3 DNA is TGTGCCAGTAGTCGATCCGTCGGGGGAAGAGTCGATGGCTACACCTTC. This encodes CASSRSVGGRVDGYTF.

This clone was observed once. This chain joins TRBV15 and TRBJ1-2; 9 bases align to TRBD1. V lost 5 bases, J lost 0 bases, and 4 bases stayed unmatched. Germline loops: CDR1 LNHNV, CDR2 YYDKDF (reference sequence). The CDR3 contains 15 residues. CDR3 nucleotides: TGTGCCACCAGCGAGGGACAGGGAGCTAACTATGGCTACACCTTC. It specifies CATSEGQGANYGYTF. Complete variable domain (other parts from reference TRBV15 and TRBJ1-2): DAMVIQNPRYQVTQFGKPVTLSCSQTLNHNVMYWYQQKSSQAPKLLFHYYDKDFNNEADTPDNFQSRRPNTSFCFLDIRSPGLGDTAMYLCATSEGQGANYGYTFGSGTRLTVV.

CDR3 sequence (DNA): TGTGCCAGCAGCGTAGGTCCGACTAGCACAGATACGCAGTATTTT. Protein product: CASSVGPTSTDTQYF. This chain uses TRBV9 with TRBJ2-3; D is undetermined. V lost 0 bases to trimming and J lost 0 bases, with 8 bases between them. The length of the CDR3 is 15 residues. Germline V gene data show CDR1 as SGDLS and CDR2 as YYNGEE.

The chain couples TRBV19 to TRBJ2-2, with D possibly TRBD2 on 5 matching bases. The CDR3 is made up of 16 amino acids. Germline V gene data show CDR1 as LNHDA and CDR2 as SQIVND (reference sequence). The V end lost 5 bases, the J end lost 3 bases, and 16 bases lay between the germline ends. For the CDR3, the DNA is TGTGCCAGTAGTCCCTCCGGATTCGGGGACACCGGGGAGCTGTTTTTT. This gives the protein CASSPSGFGDTGELFF.

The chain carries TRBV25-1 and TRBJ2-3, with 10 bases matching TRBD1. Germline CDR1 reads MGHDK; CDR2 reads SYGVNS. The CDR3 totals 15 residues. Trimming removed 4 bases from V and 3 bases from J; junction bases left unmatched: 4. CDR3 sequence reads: CASSAPGQGTDTQYF. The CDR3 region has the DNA TGTGCCAGCAGTGCCCCGGGACAGGGGACAGATACGCAGTATTTT. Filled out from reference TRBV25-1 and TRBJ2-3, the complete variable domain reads EADIYQTPRYLVIGTGKKITLECSQTMGHDKMYWYQQDPGMELHLIHYSYGVNSTEKGDLSSESTVSRIRTEHFPLTLESARPSHTSQYLCASSAPGQGTDTQYFGPGTRLTVL.

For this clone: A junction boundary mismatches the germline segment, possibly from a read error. The CDR3 loop reads CASRQQGLTNEKLFF. CDR3 nucleotides: TGTGCCAGCCGCCAGCAGGGACTAACTAATGAAAAACTGTTTTTT. The genes are TRBV3-1 (or the pseudogene TRBV3-2) and TRBJ1-4, with D maybe TRBD1 (5 bases). Germline V lookup: CDR1 LGHDT, CDR2 YNNKEL (reference sequence). The CDR3 runs 15 residues.

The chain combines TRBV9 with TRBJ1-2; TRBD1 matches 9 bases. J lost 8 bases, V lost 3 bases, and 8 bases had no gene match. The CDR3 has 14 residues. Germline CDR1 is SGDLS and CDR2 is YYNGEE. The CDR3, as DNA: TGTGCCAGCAGCGCTACCGGGACAGGGCACGGCTACACCTTC. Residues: CASSATGTGHGYTF.

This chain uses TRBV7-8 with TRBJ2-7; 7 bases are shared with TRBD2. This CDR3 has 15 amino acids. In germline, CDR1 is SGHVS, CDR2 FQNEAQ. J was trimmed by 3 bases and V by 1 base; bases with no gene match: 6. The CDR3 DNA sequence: TGTGCCAGCAGCTTAGTGGCTAGCGGAGTCTACGAGCAGTACTTC. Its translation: CASSLVASGVYEQYF.

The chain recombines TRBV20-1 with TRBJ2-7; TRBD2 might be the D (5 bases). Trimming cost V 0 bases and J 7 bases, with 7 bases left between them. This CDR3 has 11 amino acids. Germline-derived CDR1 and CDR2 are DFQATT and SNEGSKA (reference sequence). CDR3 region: CSAREGREQYF. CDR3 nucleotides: TGCAGTGCTAGAGAGGGGAGAGAGCAGTACTTC.

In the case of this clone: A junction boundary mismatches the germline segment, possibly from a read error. CDR3 region: CAGSPNLRDNEQFF. Written as DNA, the CDR3 is TGTGCCGGCTCACCGAACCTTCGGGACAATGAGCAGTTCTTC. The V and J genes are TRBV18 and TRBJ2-1; no firm D call. Germline-derived CDR1 and CDR2 are KGHSH and LQKENI. The CDR3 is 14 residues long.